This entry concerns a single T cell receptor (beta chain). This clonotype has a count of ten or more. The target of this receptor is not known. Base quality data are lacking; no much larger clone is found one base away. The CDR3 has 10 amino acids, counting the end cysteine and phenylalanine. CDR3 DNA is the only sequence kept; it has 30 bases, read in frame from the first base. The germline V gene (reference sequence) provides CDR1 DFQATT and CDR2 SNEGSKA. V is shortened by 1 base, J by 6 bases, and the region joining them spans 4 bases. The sample comes from a study of neurological immune-mediated disorders (dated by TCRdb to between 2018 and 2020). The study in broad terms: Peripheral blood TCR-beta repertoires from HTLV-I-associated myelopathy (HAM/TSP) patients, multiple sclerosis patients and healthy controls were compared by UMI-based sequencing. The roughly 100 TCR-beta libraries covered PBMC samples along with longitudinal samples, technical triplicates, and paired sorted CD4+ and CD8+ T-cell subsets. The cohort was made up of about 65 subjects, consisting of around 14 HAM/TSP patients, about 34 multiple sclerosis patients and 20 healthy controls.

Libraries from unsorted PBMCs were made from 2 million PBMCs kept in RNAlater at -80 degrees C until RNA extraction. Peripheral blood underwent Ficoll-Hypaque density gradient centrifugation to isolate PBMCs, which were then cryopreserved in liquid nitrogen. The paper's findings and limits, for the study overall: TCR clonal expansion was greatest in HAM/TSP patients and smallest in MS patients, who ranked below even healthy controls. No identical CDR3 amino acid sequences were shared among expanded clones across subjects, suggesting private TCR-beta repertoires in all groups.

cDNA was synthesized by template-switch 5'RACE using a primer with a 10-nucleotide random unique molecular identifier that tagged each TCR transcript. Every sequencing run yielded over 170 million TCR-beta sequences covering 15-18 subjects. The RNeasy kit was used for extraction of total RNA. The KAPA Real-time Library Amplification kit was used to amplify TCR-beta VDJ regions with primers for the TCR constant region and the 5'RACE anchor. Sample indexes and Illumina adaptors were added in a first PCR, after which library yield was increased in a second PCR. After purification with Ampure beads, the TCR product of roughly 650 bp was size-selected on a 2% E-gel SizeSelection system. Before pooling, libraries had their quality checked on a Bioanalyzer, their concentration measured with Qubit, and their quantity determined with the Kapa Library Quantification kit. An Illumina HiSeq 2500 was used to sequence the libraries paired-end at 2 x 150 bp. To increase sequence diversity, roughly 24-31% phiX was spiked into each library pool. The published analysis was carried out like this. The quality-filtered reads were processed with the UMI-based MiGEC pipeline, whose error correction step removed more than 80% of the raw TCR sequences. IMGT germline references were used for alignment of VDJ genes, and clonotypes were defined by a unique CDR3 amino acid sequence together with V-J genes. VDJtools evaluated clonal expansion, Shannon diversity and CDR3 relatedness (CalcPairwiseDistances, ClusterSamples); CLCbio workbench built phylogenetic trees. Clones with at least 8 unique UMIs were defined as expanded, with this threshold being based on coefficient-of-variation modelling across technical triplicates. The raw public reads went through TCRdb reprocessing: fastp at Q25, MiXCR clone calling, in-frame beta chains kept. For every CDR3 protein sequence, its rows merge into one entry that carries the most common genes and DNA. Here the V and J calls rest on TCRdb's processing, not on the authors' analysis. Counted in this sample were some 20,000 distinct CDR3 sequences; more than 9% of them appeared once. Of the sample, less than 25% is held by the ten largest clones.

The rearranged chain carries TRBV20-1 and TRBJ2-7; the D gene cannot be resolved reliably. Source material: PBMCs. The receptor was isolated from a woman in her fifties or sixties with HTLV-1-associated myelopathy (HAM/TSP). The CDR3 region reads CSARVSEQYF. The nucleotides read TGCAGTGCTAGAGTATCCGAGCAGTACTTC.